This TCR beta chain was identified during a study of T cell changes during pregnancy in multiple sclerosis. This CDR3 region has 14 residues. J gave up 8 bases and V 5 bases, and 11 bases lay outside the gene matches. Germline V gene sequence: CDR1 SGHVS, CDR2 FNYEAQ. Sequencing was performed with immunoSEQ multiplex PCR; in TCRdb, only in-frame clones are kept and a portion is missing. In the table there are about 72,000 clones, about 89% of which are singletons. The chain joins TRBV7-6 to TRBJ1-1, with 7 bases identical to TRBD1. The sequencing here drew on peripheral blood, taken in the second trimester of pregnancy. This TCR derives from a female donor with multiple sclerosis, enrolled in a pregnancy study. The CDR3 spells CASSPTGTESEAFF. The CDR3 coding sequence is TGTGCCAGCAGCCCGACCGGGACAGAATCCGAAGCTTTCTTT.